The source of this T cell receptor (beta chain) is a study of T cells after yellow fever vaccination. Study-wide context: The fractions with low cell numbers were processed using SMART-Seq v4 Ultra Low Input. Findings of the study overall: Subsequent to the booster, the majority of primary-vaccination clones reappeared (around 96% CD4, about 90% CD8). When the response was secondary, it was weaker but reached its peak faster, day 5 versus 15.

5'RACE template switching produced TCR cDNA carrying a universal primer site and UMIs. Via MiXCR, TCRdb re-called the 5' RACE reads, giving one row per CDR3 protein. The repertoire holds some 350,000 distinct CDR3 sequences, with around a tenth as singletons. Many counts were recorded for this clonotype. No antigen is known for it. The CDR3 contains 13 residues. Germline CDR1 reads SGHRS; CDR2 reads YFSETQ. V lost 5 bases and J 6 bases, leaving 12 bases between the germline ends. The chain combines TRBV5-1 with TRBJ2-1; D possibly corresponds to TRBD2 (5 bases). The source was PBMCs, collected on the day of the first yellow fever vaccination. This TCR derives from a man aged 18 to 30 who received the YFV17D yellow fever vaccine. CDR3 region: CASRRGLINEQFF. The CDR3 DNA sequence: TGCGCCAGCAGAAGAGGGTTGATCAATGAGCAGTTCTTC.